Listed below are T cell receptor beta chains from one sample, sequenced in a study of radiation and T cells in renal cell carcinoma. Measured with immunoSEQ multiplex PCR; TCRdb has only the in-frame clones, and not every one. The table records some 80,000 clones, around four fifths of them present only once. The input for sequencing was blood, taken from a patient whose treatment included radiotherapy and nephrectomy. The receptors come from a woman aged 60-70 years with renal cell carcinoma. Both conserved end residues are part of each CDR3. D genes are given only for firm matches. Rows give clone size only sometimes, using once, few, many, or a class for an expanded clone.

J gene | CDR3 length | clone size | V gene | D gene | CDR3 DNA | CDR3 protein
TRBJ1-1 | 14 | NA | TRBV10-2 | NA | TGCGCCAGCAGGGGCGCGGGGGTGAACACTGAAGCTTTCTTT | CASRGAGVNTEAFF
TRBJ2-1 | 15 | NA | TRBV6-5 | TRBD1 | TGTGCCAGCAGTCAACGACAGGGGAGTCGATATGAGCAGTTCTTC | CASSQRQGSRYEQFF
TRBJ1-6 | 12 | NA | TRBV29-1 | TRBD1 | TGCAGCGTTAGGACAGGGGATTCACCCCTCCACTTT | CSVRTGDSPLHF
TRBJ2-5 | 15 | NA | TRBV5-1 | TRBD2 | TGCGCCAGCAGCTTTACGAGCGGGGGCCAAGAGACCCAGTACTTC | CASSFTSGGQETQYF
TRBJ1-6 | 14 | NA | TRBV6-1 | NA | TGTGCCAGCGACACGGGAGGCCTGAATTCACCCCTCCACTTT | CASDTGGLNSPLHF
TRBJ1-1 | 14 | NA | TRBV15 | TRBD1 | TGTGCCACCAGCAGACTTCAAACAGGGGCAGAAGCTTTCTTT | CATSRLQTGAEAFF
TRBJ1-6 | 15 | NA | TRBV25-1 | TRBD1 | TGTGCCAGCAGTCAGACAGGGGGCTCGGGTTCACCCCTCCACTTT | CASSQTGGSGSPLHF
TRBJ2-2 | 15 | NA | TRBV30 | TRBD2 | TGTGCCTGGAGTGTAGGGACTAGCCTTACCGGGGAGCTGTTTTTT | CAWSVGTSLTGELFF
TRBJ2-7 | 11 | once | TRBV2 | NA | TGTGCCAGCAGTGTAACCTACGAGCAGTACTTC | CASSVTYEQYF
TRBJ2-7 | 12 | NA | TRBV5-5 | NA | TGTGCCAGCAGCTTAAGCGGATACGAGCAGTACTTC | CASSLSGYEQYF
TRBJ1-2 | 13 | NA | TRBV27 | NA | TGTGCCAGCAAGGTAGTGGGGGCAAGAGGCTACACCTTC | CASKVVGARGYTF
TRBJ1-5 | 12 | NA | TRBV14 | NA | TGTGCCAGCAGCCCGAGGTGGCAGCCCCAGCATTTT | CASSPRWQPQHF
TRBJ2-5 | 15 | once | TRBV4-2 | TRBD1 | TGTGCCAGCAGCCAATCGGACAGGGGGGAAGAGACCCAGTACTTC | CASSQSDRGEETQYF
TRBJ2-2 | 15 | NA | TRBV11-2 | NA | TGTGCCAGCAGCTTAGCCCGGGCGGGGACCGGGGAGCTGTTTTTT | CASSLARAGTGELFF
TRBJ1-2 | 13 | once | TRBV27 | TRBD1 | TGTGCCAGCAGCCGAGGGACAGCTTATGGCTACACCTTC | CASSRGTAYGYTF
TRBJ1-1 | 14 | few | TRBV11-2 | NA | TGTGCCAGCAGCTCAATGGGACAGAACACTGAAGCTTTCTTT | CASSSMGQNTEAFF
TRBJ2-1 | 14 | NA | TRBV27 | NA | TGTGCCAGCAGCTCCGACTCTGCACGCTATGAGCAGTTCTTC | CASSSDSARYEQFF
TRBJ1-1 | 17 | NA | TRBV5-4 | NA | TGTGCCAGCAGCCCGGGACGTTTATTGGGCTACAACACTGAAGCTTTCTTT | CASSPGRLLGYNTEAFF
TRBJ2-1 | 14 | NA | TRBV5-1 | NA | TGCGCCAGCAGCTCTTTCTTCATGAAGGGTGAGCAGTTCTTC | CASSSFFMKGEQFF
TRBJ2-6 | 13 | NA | TRBV6-1 | NA | TGTGCCAGCAGGAGCTCTGGGGCCAACGTCCTGACTTTC | CASRSSGANVLTF
TRBJ2-1 | 17 | NA | TRBV23-1 | NA | TGCGCCAGCTGCCCCCCTGACACTTTCACTACCTACAATGAGCAGTTCTTC | CASCPPDTFTTYNEQFF
TRBJ2-7 | 14 | NA | TRBV6-5 | NA | TGTGCCAGCAGTTCGTGGACTTCCACCTACGAGCAGTACTTC | CASSSWTSTYEQYF